Described below is a single T cell receptor (beta chain) sequence and its context. Its antigen is undetermined. Healthy donors constituted the control group, matched for age and sex. Negative magnetic isolation gave CD8+ and CD4+ cells; FACS enriched CD8+ TEMRA. The sample is drawn from a study of CD8 T cells in Susac syndrome. Germline loops: CDR1 MNHEY, CDR2 SVGEGT. Trimming cost V 7 bases and J 5 bases, with 21 bases left between them. This CDR3 spans 15 amino acids. Notes on the study in general: By the study's own acknowledgment, its TCR sequencing and HLA analysis included relatively few individuals.

Random hexamers were used to reverse transcribe an amount of about 0.45 to 1 ug RNA. The method of amplification for TCR beta CDR3 was immunoSEQ multiplex PCR, covering 54 Vbeta and 13 Jbeta. One entry per CDR3 protein results from TCRdb running MiXCR on the immunoSEQ multiplex PCR reads. The sample lists some 190,000 distinct CDR3 sequences, approximately 94% occurring once. Sequencing was carried out using CD4+ T cells from PBMCs. The clonotype comes from a human donor in good health. V and J are TRBV6-2 or TRBV6-3 and TRBJ2-7, with D perhaps TRBD2 (6 bases). CDR3 sequence: CASIRGAGRMNEQYF. The CDR3 region has the DNA TGTGCCAGCATTCGCGGGGCAGGGAGGATGAACGAGCAGTACTTC.